Reported below is one TCR beta chain. This clone was seen a few times. The antigen this receptor binds is unknown. No much larger clone is present one base from it, and per-base qualities are unavailable. CDR1 ENHRY and CDR2 SYGVKD are derived from the germline V gene. The CDR3 covers 14 residues, taking in both the cysteine and the phenylalanine. Only CDR3 DNA is held: 42 bases, read in frame from base 1. Clipping removes 7 bases from V and 9 bases from J, with 9 as the unmatched junction base count. TCRbeta CDR3 regions were amplified from genomic DNA using the immunoSEQ Assay, a bias-controlled multiplex PCR. Regarding the original processing steps: Nucleated cell counts per sample were estimated from amplification of reference gene primers within the assay. To quantify the absolute abundance of each unique TCRbeta CDR3 rearrangement, sequence reads were collapsed and filtered. For each sample, productive Simpson clonality was calculated by taking the square root of Simpson's diversity index across productive rearrangements. TCRdb re-hosts the immuneACCESS table, in-frame sequences only. Its copies lack some clones; in the studies checked, an unresolved V gene accounts for under half of them, and the cause for the rest is not known. The V and J calls and clone size were taken over from that table, and D and trimming were inferred from the DNA. This sample comprises around 100,000 clones, more than 75% of them detected only once. The top ten hold 7.9% of the sample.

The source of the sample is a study of blood T cell repertoires in COVID-19 (TCRdb year 2020). With regard to the full study: The collaborator samples originated in the United States, Italy and Spain and spanned the acute and convalescent phases of COVID-19. HLA class I and class II types, where available, came from metadata supplied by the sample provider rather than from assay-based typing. Subjects who had been exposed to COVID-19, were actively infected with it, or had recovered from it provided the deeply sampled blood TCRbeta repertoires that made up the dataset. The repertoires were made available in a free public database intended to serve as a resource for research on the immune response to SARS-CoV-2. The prospective study material was composed of cDNA or gDNA derived from T cells, B-cell-depleted T cells, or PBMCs. The sample metadata nearly always contained a de-identified subject ID, COVID-19 status, age in years and sex. The samples were drawn from two sources: the first 160 participants of the ongoing ImmuneRACE study, and 1,000 to 1,500 subjects contributed by 6 global collaborators.

Beyond this particular receptor, the publication reports: The quantity of clinical and demographic metadata differed by source and by participant and was supplied without curation.

Collaborating institutions collected whole blood in K2EDTA tubes following their own protocols. Collaborator samples were shipped for TCRbeta analysis as frozen whole blood, isolated PBMCs, or DNA extracted from either sample type. The TCR originated in a man aged 70-80 years with acute or convalescent COVID-19. This chain joins TRBV10-3 to TRBJ2-1, and TRBD2 aligns with 10 junction nucleotides. Sequencing was done on a sample of peripheral blood. The CDR3 here reads CAIKSLAGDPEQFF. The nucleotides are TGTGCCATCAAGAGTCTAGCGGGAGATCCTGAGCAGTTCTTC.